This note documents a single TCR beta chain sequence. Its antigen target is currently unknown. Base quality data are lacking; no much larger clone is found one base away. The germline V gene yields SGDLS for CDR1 and YYNGEE for CDR2. From the cysteine through the phenylalanine, the CDR3 covers 15 amino acids. The sequence is cut down to CDR3 DNA, 45 bases in frame from base 1. Trimmed from V: 4 bases; trimmed from J: 7 bases; junction bases lacking a gene match: 9. The CDR3 regions of human TCRbeta chains were analyzed by immunosequencing. Under the source paper's analysis protocol: TCRs in the repertoires were matched against a reference library of SARS-CoV-2-specific TCRs that had been generated with the MIRA antigen-specificity platform. Breadth meant the fraction of unique TCRs that were SARS-CoV-2-associated, whereas depth meant the fraction of total T cells that were SARS-CoV-2-associated. Using the MIRA data, each spike-specific TCR was mapped to the spike region that the TCR reacts to and placed in a CD4 or CD8 class. Log10-transformed breadth and depth values were compared by one-way ANOVA with Sidak's multiple comparisons tests. TCRdb holds this immuneACCESS table with in-frame rearrangements only. Some clones are missing; in checked studies, unresolved V genes explain under half, and the rest has no known cause. From that table come the V and J calls and clone size; the DNA was used to work out D and trimming. This sample comprises 110,000 or so clones, roughly nine tenths of them detected only once. The ten largest account for around 3% of the sample.

The record originates from a study of T cell responses to AZD1222 COVID-19 vaccine (dated by TCRdb to about 2021). In the study overall: A total of around 240 trial participants underwent TCR sequencing, of whom more than 200 had received two doses of AZD1222 and about 25 had received two doses of the MenACWY control vaccine. Enrollment into the trials was organized by age into subgroups of 18-55, 56-69 and 70-plus years, and those subgroups contained roughly 150, 30 and 60 TCR-sequenced participants, respectively. What the study reported, not specific to this receptor: Because no day 14 peak-response samples were available, repertoires were characterized only after the peak T cell response. After two AZD1222 doses, spike-specific TCR breadth and depth were significantly higher than at day 0 and than in MenACWY recipients. In the small 56-69-year group, the increase in depth fell short of significance, most likely because of low power. Reportedly, close to half of the unique spike-specific TCRs recognized epitopes lying outside the regions that are mutated in the B.1.351 and B.1.1.7 variants. Conclusions about previously exposed vaccinees are limited, since just five or six AZD1222 recipients were seropositive for SARS-CoV-2 at baseline. Most participants were white British and females outnumbered males, and the authors suggested that clonal diversity may have been underestimated. Vaccine-associated CD4 TCRs spanned the whole spike protein, with dominant responses in regions 160-218 and 743-854.

The time point label for this specimen denotes: about 28 days (+/-7) after the second vaccine dose. AZD1222 recipients with second doses at about 4 weeks or about 12 weeks were pooled, because spike-specific TCR depth and breadth did not differ between schedules. Samples from vaccinated people were obtained from the UK trials COV001 and COV002, which included a single-blind randomized controlled phase 2/3 trial of AZD1222 (ChAdOx1 nCoV-19) in healthy adults. For TCRbeta chain sequencing, PBMC samples from trial participants were taken at day 0 and at day 28 after the second dose. This specimen was peripheral blood, taken 28 days after the second AZD1222 dose. This receptor was identified in an adult who received the AZD1222 COVID-19 vaccine. The V gene is TRBV9 and the J gene is TRBJ2-3; 10 of the junction bases match TRBD1. The CDR3 reads as follows: CASSPLTGGAHTQYF. The nucleotide sequence reads TGTGCCAGCAGCCCGCTGACAGGGGGCGCCCATACGCAGTATTTT.